These T cell receptor beta chains were read from a single sample in a study of T cell responses to AZD1222 COVID-19 vaccine. Here immunoSEQ multiplex PCR was the method, and the copy in TCRdb shows in-frame clones only, minus some. Of about 97,000 clones in the sample, 85% to 90% were seen once. Specimen: peripheral blood, collected on day 0 of AZD1222 vaccination. Source of these receptors: an adult in good health. Both conserved end residues are part of each CDR3. A D gene is named only where the DNA matches it firmly. Size is omitted from some rows. Given values are once, few, many or a class for expanded clones.

J gene: TRBJ2-1; D gene: NA; V gene: TRBV9; clone size: NA; CDR3 protein: CASSYAGGYNEQFF; CDR3 DNA: TGTGCCAGCAGTTATGCGGGTGGCTACAATGAGCAGTTCTTC
J gene: TRBJ2-6; D gene: TRBD1; V gene: TRBV18; clone size: NA; CDR3 protein: CASSPSMGQGVTGANVLTF; CDR3 DNA: TGTGCCAGCTCACCAAGTATGGGACAGGGGGTCACTGGGGCCAACGTCCTGACTTTC
J gene: TRBJ1-5; D gene: NA; V gene: TRBV28; clone size: NA; CDR3 protein: CASSLPGSSNQPQHF; CDR3 DNA: TGTGCCAGCAGTTTGCCAGGGTCATCCAATCAGCCCCAGCATTTT
J gene: TRBJ1-4; D gene: NA; V gene: TRBV19; clone size: NA; CDR3 protein: CASSQGKTNEKLFF; CDR3 DNA: TGTGCCAGTAGTCAGGGGAAGACTAATGAAAAACTGTTTTTT
J gene: TRBJ2-1; D gene: NA; V gene: TRBV11-2; clone size: NA; CDR3 protein: CASSLGAYNEQFF; CDR3 DNA: TGTGCCAGCAGCTTAGGGGCCTACAATGAGCAGTTCTTC
J gene: TRBJ1-5; D gene: TRBD1; V gene: TRBV10-3; clone size: NA; CDR3 protein: CAISSGQEQPQHF; CDR3 DNA: TGTGCCATCAGCTCAGGACAGGAGCAGCCCCAGCATTTT
J gene: TRBJ2-7; D gene: NA; V gene: TRBV9; clone size: once; CDR3 protein: CASSPYPDASYEQYF; CDR3 DNA: TGTGCCAGCAGCCCCTACCCCGACGCCTCCTACGAGCAGTACTTC
J gene: TRBJ2-7; D gene: TRBD2; V gene: TRBV30; clone size: NA; CDR3 protein: CAWSPLYGIAGGYEQYF; CDR3 DNA: TGTGCCTGGAGCCCATTGTACGGGATAGCGGGAGGTTACGAGCAGTACTTC
J gene: TRBJ1-1; D gene: NA; V gene: TRBV5-8; clone size: once; CDR3 protein: CASSLGQGGPYTEAFF; CDR3 DNA: TGTGCCAGCAGCTTGGGGCAGGGTGGACCATACACTGAAGCTTTCTTT
J gene: TRBJ2-1; D gene: NA; V gene: TRBV30; clone size: NA; CDR3 protein: CAWREWGSYNEQFF; CDR3 DNA: TGTGCCTGGAGGGAGTGGGGCTCCTACAATGAGCAGTTCTTC
J gene: TRBJ1-1; D gene: NA; V gene: TRBV7-8; clone size: few; CDR3 protein: CASSLRWGAGTEAFF; CDR3 DNA: TGTGCCAGCAGCTTAAGGTGGGGGGCCGGCACTGAAGCTTTCTTT
J gene: TRBJ2-3; D gene: TRBD1; V gene: TRBV29-1; clone size: NA; CDR3 protein: CSVERDRTDTQYF; CDR3 DNA: TGCAGCGTTGAAAGGGACAGAACAGATACGCAGTATTTT
J gene: TRBJ2-5; D gene: NA; V gene: TRBV27; clone size: NA; CDR3 protein: CASSLKTQGAGETQYF; CDR3 DNA: TGTGCCAGCAGTTTAAAGACACAGGGCGCGGGAGAGACCCAGTACTTC
J gene: TRBJ1-2; D gene: TRBD1; V gene: TRBV5-1; clone size: NA; CDR3 protein: CASSPGDRNYYGYTF; CDR3 DNA: TGCGCCAGCAGCCCGGGGGACAGAAATTACTATGGCTACACCTTC
J gene: TRBJ1-2; D gene: NA; V gene: TRBV6-5; clone size: NA; CDR3 protein: CASSYLSAGPEGYTF; CDR3 DNA: TGTGCCAGCAGTTACTTGTCGGCAGGGCCCGAGGGCTACACCTTC
J gene: TRBJ2-1; D gene: NA; V gene: TRBV5-1; clone size: NA; CDR3 protein: CASSLWEHNEQFF; CDR3 DNA: TGCGCCAGCAGCCTCTGGGAACACAATGAGCAGTTCTTC
J gene: TRBJ1-1; D gene: NA; V gene: TRBV6-5; clone size: NA; CDR3 protein: CASSYQAQNTEAFF; CDR3 DNA: TGTGCCAGCAGTTACCAGGCCCAGAACACTGAAGCTTTCTTT
J gene: TRBJ1-3; D gene: NA; V gene: TRBV11-2; clone size: NA; CDR3 protein: CASSKPREGNTIYF; CDR3 DNA: TGTGCCAGCAGCAAACCTCGAGAAGGAAACACCATATATTTT
J gene: TRBJ1-6; D gene: NA; V gene: TRBV16; clone size: NA; CDR3 protein: CASTGTVNNSPLHF; CDR3 DNA: TGTGCCAGCACCGGGACGGTAAATAATTCACCCCTCCACTTT
J gene: TRBJ1-2; D gene: TRBD1; V gene: TRBV18; clone size: NA; CDR3 protein: CASSPYDRVGHGYTF; CDR3 DNA: TGTGCCAGCTCACCGTACGACAGGGTGGGTCATGGCTACACCTTC
J gene: TRBJ1-1; D gene: TRBD1; V gene: TRBV5-1; clone size: NA; CDR3 protein: CATASTGRNVGTEAFF; CDR3 DNA: TGCGCCACCGCTTCGACAGGGAGGAATGTGGGCACTGAAGCTTTCTTT
J gene: TRBJ1-2; D gene: NA; V gene: TRBV12-3/TRBV12-4; clone size: NA; CDR3 protein: CASSLPPNYGYTF; CDR3 DNA: TGTGCCAGCAGTTTACCTCCTAACTATGGCTACACCTTC
J gene: TRBJ1-4; D gene: NA; V gene: TRBV19; clone size: NA; CDR3 protein: CASRASGTSNEKLFF; CDR3 DNA: TGTGCCAGTCGGGCCTCCGGGACCTCTAATGAAAAACTGTTTTTT
J gene: TRBJ2-7; D gene: NA; V gene: TRBV7-2; clone size: many; CDR3 protein: CASSWGTLPSYEQYF; CDR3 DNA: TGTGCCAGCAGCTGGGGCACTCTTCCCTCCTACGAGCAGTACTTC
J gene: TRBJ2-5; D gene: NA; V gene: TRBV5-1; clone size: NA; CDR3 protein: CASSPVGSGETQYF; CDR3 DNA: TGCGCCAGCAGCCCGGTGGGCTCCGGCGAGACCCAGTACTTC
J gene: TRBJ1-1; D gene: NA; V gene: TRBV5-5; clone size: NA; CDR3 protein: CASSWMGLAEAEAFF; CDR3 DNA: TGTGCCAGCAGCTGGATGGGCCTCGCGGAAGCTGAAGCTTTCTTT
J gene: TRBJ2-7; D gene: TRBD2; V gene: TRBV18; clone size: NA; CDR3 protein: CASSPQLAGETYEQYF; CDR3 DNA: TGTGCCAGCTCACCACAACTAGCGGGGGAGACCTACGAGCAGTACTTC
J gene: TRBJ2-1; D gene: TRBD2; V gene: TRBV5-1; clone size: NA; CDR3 protein: CASSLGTSGDNEQFF; CDR3 DNA: TGCGCCAGCAGCTTAGGGACTAGTGGAGACAATGAGCAGTTCTTC
J gene: TRBJ2-2; D gene: NA; V gene: TRBV19; clone size: NA; CDR3 protein: CASSPKTEGNTGELFF; CDR3 DNA: TGTGCCAGTAGTCCGAAGACAGAAGGGAACACCGGGGAGCTGTTTTTT
J gene: TRBJ2-5; D gene: NA; V gene: TRBV28; clone size: few; CDR3 protein: CASSLSGQGPSRETQYF; CDR3 DNA: TGTGCCAGCAGTTTATCGGGGCAGGGCCCTTCAAGAGAGACCCAGTACTTC
J gene: TRBJ2-7; D gene: TRBD2; V gene: TRBV27; clone size: NA; CDR3 protein: CASSPRGGSGFSYEQYF; CDR3 DNA: TGTGCCAGCAGTCCCCGGGGCGGTAGCGGGTTTTCCTACGAGCAGTACTTC
J gene: TRBJ1-3; D gene: NA; V gene: TRBV7-2; clone size: NA; CDR3 protein: CASSPTSGNTIYF; CDR3 DNA: TGTGCCAGCAGTCCAACCTCTGGAAACACCATATATTTT
J gene: TRBJ2-2; D gene: TRBD1; V gene: TRBV24-1; clone size: NA; CDR3 protein: CATSETGAPNTGELFF; CDR3 DNA: TGTGCCACCAGTGAAACAGGGGCCCCGAACACCGGGGAGCTGTTTTTT
J gene: TRBJ2-4; D gene: NA; V gene: TRBV28; clone size: once; CDR3 protein: CASSSGQLAKNIQYF; CDR3 DNA: TGTGCCAGCAGTAGCGGACAGCTAGCCAAAAACATTCAGTACTTC
J gene: TRBJ2-3; D gene: NA; V gene: TRBV5-1; clone size: NA; CDR3 protein: CASSLAPGSQDTQYF; CDR3 DNA: TGCGCCAGCAGCTTGGCCCCGGGTTCACAGGATACGCAGTATTTT
J gene: TRBJ1-2; D gene: NA; V gene: TRBV5-1; clone size: NA; CDR3 protein: CASSLGQGDGYTF; CDR3 DNA: TGCGCCAGCAGCTTGGGTCAGGGCGATGGCTACACCTTC
J gene: TRBJ1-2; D gene: NA; V gene: TRBV20-1; clone size: NA; CDR3 protein: CSARQGNGYTF; CDR3 DNA: TGCAGTGCTAGGCAGGGCAACGGCTACACCTTC
J gene: TRBJ1-1; D gene: NA; V gene: TRBV27; clone size: NA; CDR3 protein: CASRGHMNTEAFF; CDR3 DNA: TGTGCCAGCAGGGGACACATGAACACTGAAGCTTTCTTT
J gene: TRBJ1-2; D gene: NA; V gene: TRBV7-2; clone size: NA; CDR3 protein: CASSPGTQGYTF; CDR3 DNA: TGTGCCAGCAGCCCGGGGACTCAAGGCTACACCTTC
J gene: TRBJ1-1; D gene: TRBD1; V gene: TRBV28; clone size: NA; CDR3 protein: CASSLWGTGMNTEAFF; CDR3 DNA: TGTGCCAGCAGTTTATGGGGGACAGGAATGAACACTGAAGCTTTCTTT
J gene: TRBJ1-5; D gene: NA; V gene: TRBV19; clone size: NA; CDR3 protein: CASSRGYNQPQHF; CDR3 DNA: TGTGCCAGTAGTCGAGGTTACAATCAGCCCCAGCATTTT
J gene: TRBJ2-2; D gene: NA; V gene: TRBV6-1; clone size: NA; CDR3 protein: CASSAFSGANTGELFF; CDR3 DNA: TGTGCCAGCAGTGCATTTAGCGGAGCGAACACCGGGGAGCTGTTTTTT
J gene: TRBJ2-7; D gene: NA; V gene: TRBV6-5; clone size: NA; CDR3 protein: CASTREGDRSYEQYF; CDR3 DNA: TGTGCCAGCACCAGGGAGGGGGACCGCTCCTACGAGCAGTACTTC
J gene: TRBJ1-5; D gene: NA; V gene: TRBV11-2; clone size: NA; CDR3 protein: CASSLGPGLGNQPQHF; CDR3 DNA: TGTGCCAGCAGCTTAGGTCCAGGGCTTGGGAATCAGCCCCAGCATTTT
J gene: TRBJ2-5; D gene: TRBD2; V gene: TRBV3-1/TRBV3-2; clone size: once; CDR3 protein: CASSQLRGRGDRETQYF; CDR3 DNA: TGTGCCAGCAGCCAACTCCGCGGGCGGGGGGATAGGGAGACCCAGTACTTC
J gene: TRBJ2-7; D gene: NA; V gene: TRBV5-6; clone size: NA; CDR3 protein: CASSLSQGRGYEQYF; CDR3 DNA: TGTGCCAGCAGCTTGTCACAGGGTCGGGGCTACGAGCAGTACTTC
J gene: TRBJ1-1; D gene: NA; V gene: TRBV20-1; clone size: once; CDR3 protein: CSAPRSQSAFF; CDR3 DNA: TGCAGTGCTCCCCGGTCCCAAAGTGCTTTCTTT
J gene: TRBJ2-5; D gene: TRBD2; V gene: TRBV6-5; clone size: NA; CDR3 protein: CASMGLSGGQETQYF; CDR3 DNA: TGTGCCAGCATGGGGCTTTCGGGGGGCCAAGAGACCCAGTACTTC
J gene: TRBJ2-5; D gene: TRBD2; V gene: TRBV7-2; clone size: NA; CDR3 protein: CASSPPGGGKETQYF; CDR3 DNA: TGTGCCAGCAGCCCCCCGGGCGGGGGAAAAGAGACCCAGTACTTC
J gene: TRBJ2-5; D gene: NA; V gene: TRBV6-1; clone size: NA; CDR3 protein: CASSEGGWETQYF; CDR3 DNA: TGTGCCAGCAGTGAAGGGGGGTGGGAGACCCAGTACTTC
J gene: TRBJ1-5; D gene: NA; V gene: TRBV5-6; clone size: NA; CDR3 protein: CASSTGYQPQHF; CDR3 DNA: TGTGCCAGCAGTACAGGATATCAGCCCCAGCATTTT
J gene: TRBJ2-3; D gene: TRBD1; V gene: TRBV9; clone size: NA; CDR3 protein: CASSVGGTGSLLSTDTQYF; CDR3 DNA: TGTGCCAGCAGCGTAGGGGGGACAGGGAGCCTCCTTAGCACAGATACGCAGTATTTT
J gene: TRBJ1-4; D gene: TRBD1; V gene: TRBV18; clone size: once; CDR3 protein: CASSPPGQNAATNEKLFF; CDR3 DNA: TGTGCCAGCTCACCCCCGGGACAGAACGCTGCAACTAATGAAAAACTGTTTTTT
J gene: TRBJ1-1; D gene: NA; V gene: TRBV3-1/TRBV3-2; clone size: NA; CDR3 protein: CASSPRDRGTEAFF; CDR3 DNA: TGTGCCAGCAGCCCCAGGGACCGGGGCACTGAAGCTTTCTTT
J gene: TRBJ1-2; D gene: NA; V gene: TRBV28; clone size: NA; CDR3 protein: CASSLSDGSLGYGYTF; CDR3 DNA: TGTGCCAGCAGTTTATCGGACGGGTCACTTGGCTATGGCTACACCTTC
J gene: TRBJ2-7; D gene: NA; V gene: TRBV2; clone size: few; CDR3 protein: CASRRTARSYEQYF; CDR3 DNA: TGTGCCAGCAGGAGGACAGCCCGCTCCTACGAGCAGTACTTC
J gene: TRBJ1-4; D gene: NA; V gene: TRBV7-8; clone size: NA; CDR3 protein: CASSKQAPARYEKLFF; CDR3 DNA: TGTGCCAGCAGCAAACAGGCCCCCGCTCGTTATGAAAAACTGTTTTTT
J gene: TRBJ1-2; D gene: TRBD1; V gene: TRBV10-3; clone size: once; CDR3 protein: CATGTGKDGYTF; CDR3 DNA: TGTGCCACCGGGACAGGGAAAGATGGCTACACCTTC
J gene: TRBJ2-7; D gene: TRBD2; V gene: TRBV28; clone size: few; CDR3 protein: CASSRTSGRNEQYF; CDR3 DNA: TGTGCCAGCAGTCGGACTAGCGGGAGGAACGAGCAGTACTTC
J gene: TRBJ2-7; D gene: TRBD2; V gene: TRBV3-1/TRBV3-2; clone size: NA; CDR3 protein: CASRDSGRVYEQYF; CDR3 DNA: TGTGCCAGCAGGGATAGCGGGAGAGTTTACGAGCAGTACTTC